What follows are 30 T cell receptor beta chains derived from one specimen sequenced in a study of control samples from healthy donors and cancer patients (dated by TCRdb to about 2020). The protocol used for the library was the immunoSEQ multiplex PCR assay. TCRdb mirrors the immuneACCESS table, restricted to in-frame sequences. Some clones are absent from its copies; in checked studies, under half trace to an unresolved V gene, and the reason for the others is unknown. This sample gives 150,000 or so clones in total; approximately 94% of them show up just once. Around 5.4% of the sample goes to the ten largest clones. Sequenced input: blood. The source of these receptors is a man aged 18-30 years in good health.

J is TRBJ1-5 and V is TRBV3-1 (or the pseudogene TRBV3-2), with unresolved D. Trimming pared 2 bases from V and 5 bases from J, leaving 13 bases between. The length of the CDR3 is 15 residues. Germline V gene data show CDR1 as LGHDT and CDR2 as YNNKEL (reference sequence). The CDR3 is CASSQRGRLDQPQHF. Here the CDR3 DNA reads TGTGCCAGCAGCCAAAGAGGGCGGTTGGATCAGCCCCAGCATTTT.

V and J are TRBV9 and TRBJ2-7, with 9 nucleotides matching TRBD2. V gave up 3 bases and J gave up 5 bases; unmatched junction bases: 12. The CDR3 runs 16 residues. From germline, CDR1 is SGDLS and CDR2 YYNGEE. The CDR3 loop reads CASSEGGEREAHEQYF. Here the CDR3 DNA reads TGTGCCAGCAGCGAAGGTGGTGAGCGGGAGGCCCACGAGCAGTACTTC.

The chain uses TRBV11-2 and TRBJ2-7, with D maybe TRBD2 (6 bases). This CDR3 comprises 12 residues. The germline V gene has CDR1 SGHAT and CDR2 FQNNGV. Trimming removed 5 bases at V and 5 bases at J, with 10 bases between. CDR3: CASSLTGDEQYF. For the CDR3, the DNA is TGTGCCAGCAGCCTAACGGGAGACGAGCAGTACTTC.

This clone is a singleton in its sample. This chain links TRBV7-3 with TRBJ1-1; D perhaps matches TRBD1 (6 bases). The CDR3 extends over 15 amino acids. Per the germline V gene, CDR1 is SGHTA and CDR2 is FQGTGA. V gave up 2 bases and J gave up 2 bases, with 12 bases separating them. The CDR3 here is CASSLYGGQNTEAFF. The DNA for the CDR3 is TGTGCCAGCAGCTTATATGGGGGCCAAAACACTGAAGCTTTCTTT. Supplemented by reference TRBV7-3 and TRBJ1-1, the full variable domain reads GAGVSQTPSNKVTEKGKYVELRCDPISGHTALYWYRQSLGQGPEFLIYFQGTGAADDSGLPNDRFFAVRPEGSVSTLKIQRTERGDSAVYLCASSLYGGQNTEAFFGQGTRLTVV.

The chain has TRBV30 and TRBJ2-7; D not certain. CDR1 is GTSNPN and CDR2 is SVGIG in the germline V gene (reference sequence). Between the trimmed V and J ends, which lost 0 bases and 6 bases, there was a span of 3 bases. This CDR3 is built from 10 residues. The CDR3 DNA is TGTGCCTGGAGTGTGTCCGAGCAGTACTTC. Amino acids: CAWSVSEQYF. The full variable domain, completed using reference TRBV30 and TRBJ2-7, is SQTIHQWPATLVQPVGSPLSLECTVEGTSNPNLYWYRQAAGRGLQLLFYSVGIGQISSEVPQNLSASRPQDRQFILSSKKLLLSDSGFYLCAWSVSEQYFGPGTRLTVT.

V is TRBV5-1 and J is TRBJ1-5, with a weak D call TRBD1 (6 bases). CDR3 length equals 16 residues. The germline V gene has CDR1 SGHRS and CDR2 YFSETQ. V shed 5 bases and J shed 0 bases, with 15 bases lying between them. The CDR3 reads CASRGGTGASNQPQHF. The CDR3 nucleotides are TGCGCCAGCAGGGGTGGGACGGGGGCTAGCAATCAGCCCCAGCATTTT.

The chain carries TRBV5-1 and TRBJ1-6; TRBD1 might be the D (6 bases). Germline V gives CDR1 SGHRS, CDR2 YFSETQ. V lost 0 bases, J lost 7 bases, and 14 bases lay in between. The CDR3 spans 16 residues. The CDR3 sequence is CASSLERRQGNSPLHF. The CDR3 DNA follows: TGCGCCAGCAGCTTGGAGCGACGGCAGGGGAATTCACCCCTCCACTTT.

The rearrangement joins TRBV6-5 to TRBJ1-5, with TRBD1 matching 8 bases. CDR3 length: 16 residues. Germline V gene sequence: CDR1 MNHEY, CDR2 SVGAGI. Trimming cost V 2 bases and J 9 bases; bases outside gene matches: 12. The CDR3 DNA sequence: TGTGCCAGCAGTTACCTTCCCCCGACAGGGGAGTGGCCCCAGCATTTT. This gives the protein CASSYLPPTGEWPQHF.

This chain connects TRBV20-1 to TRBJ2-3, with no clear D. Germline V gives CDR1 DFQATT, CDR2 SNEGSKA (reference sequence). With 3 bases removed from V and 5 bases from J, the gap between germline ends came to 6 bases. This CDR3 has 11 amino acids. The CDR3 protein is CSARLQDTQYF. In DNA, the CDR3 is TGCAGTGCTAGGTTACAAGATACGCAGTATTTT.

CDR3 in DNA: TGTGCCACCAGCAGAGATTGGAGCTCGCAGTATTTT. Encoded protein: CATSRDWSSQYF. This chain connects TRBV15 to TRBJ2-3, with unresolved D. V was shortened by 0 bases and J by 10 bases, with 8 bases between the two germline ends. The CDR3 consists of 12 residues. Germline loops: CDR1 LNHNV, CDR2 YYDKDF (reference sequence).

This chain joins TRBV6-2 or TRBV6-3 and TRBJ2-5; 9 bases are shared with TRBD1. V lost 0 bases to trimming and J lost 4 bases; unmatched junction nucleotides: 9. The germline CDR1 and CDR2 sequences are MNHEY and SVGEGT. The CDR3 has 17 residues. The CDR3: CASSYSGYRGQRETQYF. CDR3 in DNA: TGTGCCAGCAGTTACTCAGGGTACAGGGGGCAACGAGAGACCCAGTACTTC.

This clone was detected many times. This chain's CDR3 is CATSRDQGASYEQYF. The DNA for the CDR3 is TGTGCCACCAGCAGAGATCAGGGGGCGTCCTACGAGCAGTACTTC. This sequence joins TRBV15 and TRBJ2-7; 8 positions match TRBD1. Germline lookup yields CDR1 LNHNV and CDR2 YYDKDF (reference sequence). J lost 1 base, V lost 0 bases, and 2 bases had no gene match. This CDR3 contains 15 residues.

CDR3 sequence reads: CASSFRRENTDTQYF. The CDR3 DNA sequence: TGTGCCAGCAGTTTTAGACGGGAGAACACAGATACGCAGTATTTT. The rearrangement links TRBV28 to TRBJ2-3, with D possibly matching TRBD2 (6 bases). Per germline, CDR1 MDHEN and CDR2 SYDVKM. The V end lost 3 bases, the J end lost 2 bases, and 12 bases lay between the germline ends. The CDR3 is 15 amino acids.

The CDR3 protein is CAWSGQDGEWRNQPQHF. For the CDR3, the DNA is TGTGCCTGGAGTGGACAGGATGGGGAATGGAGGAATCAGCCCCAGCATTTT. The chain employs TRBV30 and TRBJ1-5, with D tentatively TRBD1 (6 bases). The V gene lost 1 base and the J gene lost 4 bases, with 20 bases spanning the gap. This CDR3 comprises 17 residues. The germline V gene has CDR1 GTSNPN and CDR2 SVGIG (reference sequence).

The rearrangement links TRBV28 to TRBJ1-3; possible D gene TRBD1, 5 bases. V lost 6 bases and J 2 bases, leaving 14 bases between the germline ends. The CDR3 is 15 residues long. CDR1 MDHEN and CDR2 SYDVKM come from the germline V gene. The DNA for the CDR3 is TGTGCCAGCAGACCCCTGGGGGTGACTGGAAACACCATATATTTT. Translated, it gives CASRPLGVTGNTIYF.

A single count supports this clone. This chain joins TRBV30 and TRBJ1-1; TRBD1 is a possible D gene (5 bases). Trimming took off 5 bases at V and 2 bases at J, with 12 bases between the two ends. This CDR3 contains 13 residues. CDR1 is GTSNPN, CDR2 SVGIG, per germline (reference sequence). The CDR3 region is CAWGAAENTEAFF. In DNA, the CDR3 is TGTGCCTGGGGGGCGGCGGAAAACACTGAAGCTTTCTTT.

This chain joins TRBV30 and TRBJ1-1; D not resolved. The V gene lost 3 bases and the J gene lost 5 bases, with 10 bases spanning the gap. The CDR3 contains 12 residues. Germline V CDR1 and CDR2: GTSNPN, SVGIG (reference sequence). The CDR3 protein is CAWSSTGTEAFF. CDR3 coding DNA: TGTGCCTGGAGCTCCACCGGGACTGAAGCTTTCTTT.

This clone turned up a few times. The chain recombines TRBV5-1 with TRBJ1-1, with TRBD1 matching 7 bases. Per the germline V gene, CDR1 is SGHRS and CDR2 is YFSETQ. CDR3 size: 13 residues. V was pared by 2 bases and J by 3 bases, with 1 base of the junction left unmatched. CDR3 in DNA: TGCGCCAGCAGCTTCCAGGGGGACACTGAAGCTTTCTTT. Its translation: CASSFQGDTEAFF.

The chain links TRBV6-2 or TRBV6-3 to TRBJ2-3; D may be TRBD1 (6 bases). CDR1 is MNHEY and CDR2 is SVGEGT in the germline V gene. The germline V and J ends were trimmed by 5 bases and 6 bases, with 21 bases remaining between them. The CDR3 is made up of 16 amino acids. CDR3 DNA sequence: TGTGCCAGCAGTCAAACTCGTCCCCCAGGGGCGGATACGCAGTATTTT. Its translation: CASSQTRPPGADTQYF.

DNA for the CDR3: TGTGCCAGCAGTTCAGGGTGGGGAAAGACCCAGTACTTC. It is translated as CASSSGWGKTQYF. The V and J genes are TRBV6-5 and TRBJ2-5; TRBD1 might be the D (5 bases). The germline V gene encodes CDR1 MNHEY and CDR2 SVGAGI. The V end lost 4 bases, the J end lost 6 bases, and 12 bases lay between the germline ends. The CDR3 is 13 residues long.

This clone was detected once. The chain couples TRBV5-6 to TRBJ2-1, with a tentative D call TRBD1 (6 bases). Germline loops: CDR1 SGHDT, CDR2 YYEEEE. V was shortened by 2 bases and J by 7 bases, with 10 bases between the two germline ends. This CDR3 contains 13 residues. In DNA, the CDR3 is TGTGCCAGCAGCTTATATAGGGGGAATGAGCAGTTCTTC. Translated, it gives CASSLYRGNEQFF.

This chain joins TRBV7-8 and TRBJ2-3; 8 bases agree with TRBD2. This CDR3 region has 14 residues. In germline, CDR1 is SGHVS, CDR2 FQNEAQ. The junction had 7 bases not matched to a gene; V was cut back by 5 bases and J by 6 bases. CDR3 sequence: CASSTGLAPDTQYF. In DNA form, the CDR3 reads TGTGCCAGCAGCACCGGACTAGCTCCGGATACGCAGTATTTT.

This chain uses TRBV7-9 with TRBJ2-3; no clear D gene. The V end was cut by 5 bases, the J end by 6 bases, with 12 bases between. Germline CDR1 is SEHNR and CDR2 is FQNEAQ (reference sequence). The CDR3 runs 13 residues. CDR3 loop: CASSPSLLDTQYF. The CDR3 DNA is TGTGCCAGCAGCCCATCCCTGTTGGATACGCAGTATTTT. Together with reference TRBV7-9 and TRBJ2-3, the CDR3 gives the full variable domain: DTGVSQNPRHKITKRGQNVTFRCDPISEHNRLYWYRQTLGQGPEFLTYFQNEAQLEKSRLLSDRFSAERPKGSFSTLEIQRTEQGDSAMYLCASSPSLLDTQYFGPGTRLTVL.

The V and J genes are TRBV13 and TRBJ1-5, with unresolved D. There are 12 residues in the CDR3. CDR1 is PRHDT, CDR2 FYEKMQ, per germline (reference sequence). Trimming stripped 5 bases from V and 3 bases from J, with 5 bases between. In nucleotides, the CDR3 is TGTGCCAGCAGCGGGAACAATCAGCCCCAGCATTTT. It translates to CASSGNNQPQHF.

The rearrangement links TRBV18 to TRBJ2-7; D is unclear. The germline V and J ends were trimmed by 9 bases and 4 bases, with 13 bases remaining between them. The germline gives CDR1 KGHSH, CDR2 LQKENI. This CDR3 contains 12 residues. The CDR3 DNA is TGTGCCAGGGCCGCCTTGAGATACGAGCAGTACTTC. Protein product: CARAALRYEQYF.

V and J are TRBV7-8 and TRBJ1-5; no definite D call. The V and J ends lost 3 bases and 6 bases respectively, with 9 bases between them. Per the germline V gene, CDR1 is SGHVS and CDR2 is FQNEAQ. The CDR3 contains 13 residues. As DNA, the CDR3 is TGTGCCAGCAGCTTTTCTATGGGTCAGCCCCAGCATTTT. Its translation: CASSFSMGQPQHF.

The chain employs TRBV27 and TRBJ2-7, with 7 bases that match TRBD1. Germline CDR1 reads MNHEY; CDR2 reads SMNVEV (reference sequence). The CDR3 is 13 residues long. V dropped 5 bases and J dropped 3; count of bases not matched to a gene: 4. The CDR3 bases are TGTGCCAGCAGTCAAAGGACAGGCTACGAGCAGTACTTC. Translation gives CASSQRTGYEQYF.

The chain joins TRBV7-8 to TRBJ2-2; tentatively, D is TRBD1 (6 bases). This CDR3 region has 14 residues. V dropped 5 bases and J dropped 2 bases, with 9 bases sitting between them. Germline CDR1 reads SGHVS; CDR2 reads FQNEAQ. CDR3 coding DNA: TGTGCCAGCAGCGGGGGCCCTAACACCGGGGAGCTGTTTTTT. Amino acids: CASSGGPNTGELFF. The variable domain in full, completed from reference TRBV7-8 and TRBJ2-2, reads GAGVSQSPRYKVAKRGQDVALRCDPISGHVSLFWYQQALGQGPEFLTYFQNEAQLDKSGLPSDRFFAERPEGSVSTLKIQRTQQEDSAVYLCASSGGPNTGELFFGEGSRLTVL.

This clone has only one observation. The rearrangement uses TRBV10-3 and TRBJ1-1, with D uncertain. Trimming pared 7 bases from V and 2 bases from J, leaving 5 bases between. Germline-derived CDR1 and CDR2 are ENHRY and SYGVKD. This CDR3 has 11 residues. CDR3: CAIKHNTEAFF. In nucleotides, the CDR3 is TGTGCCATCAAGCACAACACTGAAGCTTTCTTT.

The chain carries TRBV27 and TRBJ2-7, with a tentative D call TRBD2 (6 bases). The CDR3 covers 14 residues. Germline CDR1 MNHEY, CDR2 SMNVEV (reference sequence). Trimming stripped 5 bases from V and 6 bases from J, with 17 bases between. The CDR3, as DNA: TGTGCCAGCAGTCTCGGGGGTCGGCCGGGCGAGCAGTACTTC. Residues: CASSLGGRPGEQYF.